Listed here are 30 T cell receptor beta chains from one sample, sequenced in a study of breast tumors, draining lymph nodes, adjacent tissues. TCRdb recomputed calls from the multiplex PCR reads with MiXCR, one row per CDR3 protein. Counted here are 200,000 or so distinct CDR3 sequences, approximately 33% occurring once; the ten biggest clones make up around 4.4%. Axillary draining lymph nodes of breast cancer patients supplied the node samples. The sequenced sample consisted of axillary lymph node tissue. These receptors came from a female donor with breast cancer. Some clones in this sample may be carry-over from other donors' samples.

This clonotype was seen many times. V and J are TRBV10-3 and TRBJ2-2, with TRBD1 matching 8 bases. Germline lookup yields CDR1 ENHRY and CDR2 SYGVKD. The CDR3 is made up of 14 amino acids. V trimming: 10 bases; J trimming: 0 bases; junction bases outside the gene matches: 4. CDR3 in DNA: TGTGCCACCGGGACAGGCTCGAACACCGGGGAGCTGTTTTTT. Protein sequence: CATGTGSNTGELFF.

Ten or more counts support this clonotype. This chain joins TRBV6-1 and TRBJ2-1; D not resolved. Between the trimmed V and J ends, which lost 6 bases and 4 bases, there was a span of 10 bases. Germline V CDR1 and CDR2: MNHNS, SASEGT. This CDR3 has 13 amino acids. In nucleotides, the CDR3 is TGTGCCAGCAGCCTAGAGAGGTACAATGAGCAGTTCTTC. As protein: CASSLERYNEQFF.

This clonotype appeared many times. V is TRBV12-3 or TRBV12-4 and J is TRBJ2-3, with 9 nucleotides matching TRBD2. This CDR3 has 15 residues. The V gene end was trimmed by 3 bases and the J gene end by 11 bases; junction bases not matched to a gene: 12. The CDR3 reads CASSFRREGPMGQYF. CDR3 DNA: TGTGCCAGCAGTTTCCGGCGGGAGGGCCCGATGGGGCAGTATTTT.

CDR3 nucleotide sequence: TGCAGTGCTTTCGGGACACCGAGGACTGAAGCTTTCTTT. This sequence encodes CSAFGTPRTEAFF. The chain links TRBV20-1 to TRBJ1-1; D is perhaps TRBD1 (6 bases). The CDR3 extends over 13 amino acids. CDR1 and CDR2 (germline): DFQATT, SNEGSKA (reference sequence). V was pared by 5 bases and J by 5 bases, with 15 bases between.

On this clonotype: The final CDR3 position lacks the conserved phenylalanine or tryptophan, pointing to a likely read error. Because the CDR3's place on the DNA is in doubt, the DNA is left out and the CDR3 is given as listed by TCRdb. V usage is TRBV6-2 or TRBV6-3 and J usage is TRBJ1-4. Ends included, the CDR3 has 13 residues. CDR1 is MNHEY and CDR2 is SVGEGT in the germline V gene. The CDR3 region is CASSGQPNEKLFS.

There are many counts of this clonotype. The chain is built from TRBV7-9 and TRBJ2-7; perhaps TRBD1 as D (5 bases). V lost 4 bases to trimming and J lost 5 bases, with 24 bases between them. The CDR3 spans 17 residues. Germline CDR1 reads SEHNR; CDR2 reads FQNEAQ (reference sequence). The CDR3 loop is CASSSTRPSQGLDEQYF. CDR3 nucleotides: TGTGCCAGCAGCTCCACCCGACCCTCTCAGGGTTTGGACGAGCAGTACTTC.

This clonotype was seen ten or more times. The rearrangement joins TRBV20-1 to TRBJ2-7; D is possibly TRBD2 (6 bases). Germline CDR1 reads DFQATT; CDR2 reads SNEGSKA (reference sequence). The CDR3 contains 13 residues. The CDR3 is CSGGLLSSYEQYF. As DNA, the CDR3 is TGCAGCGGGGGACTTCTCAGCTCCTACGAGCAGTACTTC.

Many counts were recorded for this clonotype. V is TRBV29-1 and J is TRBJ2-7; 9 nucleotides align to TRBD2. The CDR3 length is 13 residues. Trimming took 5 bases from V and 3 from J; bases not matched to a gene: 5. Germline V gene sequence: CDR1 SQVTM, CDR2 ANQGSEA. The CDR3 DNA reads TGCAGCGTTAAGACTAGCGGACACTACGAGCAGTACTTC. Its protein is CSVKTSGHYEQYF.

The chain links TRBV20-1 to TRBJ2-3, with 7 bases lining up with TRBD2. V lost 3 bases and J lost 4; bases outside the gene matches: 7. The germline V gene has CDR1 DFQATT and CDR2 SNEGSKA (reference sequence). The CDR3 totals 14 residues. The CDR3 nucleotides read TGCAGTGCTAGGAGGCGGGAGCTCGCAGATACGCAGTATTTT. Residues: CSARRRELADTQYF.

There are a few counts of this clonotype. V is TRBV4-1 and J is TRBJ1-1; possible D gene TRBD1, 6 bases. Trimming left V 7 bases short and J 1 base short, with 16 bases between. Germline V gene data show CDR1 as MGHRA and CDR2 as YSYEKL. There are 15 residues in the CDR3. The CDR3 here is CASTRTGTPNTEAFF. CDR3 bases: TGCGCCAGCACACGAACCGGGACACCGAACACTGAAGCTTTCTTT.

Comments on this clonotype: A much larger clone lies a single base off, so this may be a read error. The J gene is TRBJ1-2, the V gene TRBV2; D not resolved. Trimming removed 2 bases from V and 0 bases from J, with 10 bases in between. This CDR3 spans 15 amino acids. The germline gives CDR1 SNHLY, CDR2 FYNNEI. The CDR3 bases are TGTGCCAGCAGTGAACCTGGGGAGACTAACTATGGCTACACCTTC. Amino acids: CASSEPGETNYGYTF.

In the case of this clonotype: This clone may be a read error of a much larger clone one base away. This rearrangement joins TRBV10-1 to TRBJ1-6; D possibly corresponds to TRBD1 (5 bases). Germline CDR1 WNHNN, CDR2 SYGVQD (reference sequence). The CDR3 covers 13 residues. This chain's CDR3 is CASSETGDSPIHF. CDR3 DNA: TGCGCCAGCAGTGAGACAGGAGATTCACCCATCCACTTT.

Ten or more counts support this clonotype. The chain recombines TRBV19 with TRBJ1-6; a possible D gene is TRBD1 (6 bases). Germline V gene data show CDR1 as LNHDA and CDR2 as SQIVND (reference sequence). This CDR3 is 16 amino acids long. The V end lost 5 bases, the J end lost 3 bases, and 14 bases lay between the germline ends. The CDR3 DNA reads as TGTGCCAGTAGTCTGACCGGGACACTCTATAATTCACCCCTCCACTTT. Translated, it gives CASSLTGTLYNSPLHF.

This clonotype was observed at least ten times. The chain links TRBV6-6 to TRBJ2-5, with D possibly being TRBD1 or TRBD2 (6 bases each). V was trimmed by 5 bases and J by 9 bases, leaving 16 bases between them. The CDR3 is made up of 13 amino acids. CDR1 is MNHNY, CDR2 SVGAGI, per germline (reference sequence). This CDR3 is CASSAGHLLAQYF. In DNA form, the CDR3 reads TGTGCCAGCAGTGCGGGACATCTATTGGCCCAGTACTTC.

This chain connects TRBV20-1 to TRBJ1-2; 7 bases fit TRBD1. This CDR3 contains 10 residues. Germline-derived CDR1 and CDR2 are DFQATT and SNEGSKA (reference sequence). The trim removed 7 bases at V and 14 bases at J, leaving 10 bases unmatched. CDR3 coding DNA: TGCAGTGATAACAGGGGAGTATGGACCTTC. It yields the protein CSDNRGVWTF.

There are many counts of this clonotype. The CDR3: CASSRDRGNLRYNEQFF. The CDR3 DNA reads as TGTGCCAGCAGCCGGGACAGGGGTAACCTACGCTACAATGAGCAGTTCTTC. The chain has TRBV7-6 and TRBJ2-1; 10 positions agree with TRBD1. V dropped 5 bases and J dropped 3; count of bases not matched to a gene: 10. Germline CDR1 reads SGHVS; CDR2 reads FNYEAQ. This CDR3 region has 17 residues.

Many counts were recorded for this clonotype. The chain links TRBV7-8 to TRBJ2-3; D might be TRBD1 (7 bases). The V and J ends lost 2 bases and 4 bases respectively, with 13 bases between them. This CDR3 is 15 amino acids long. Germline V gene sequence: CDR1 SGHVS, CDR2 FQNEAQ. The CDR3 sequence: CASSLMAGGPDTQYF. The CDR3 nucleotides are TGTGCCAGCAGCTTAATGGCAGGGGGGCCAGATACGCAGTATTTT.

There are a few counts of this clonotype. This may stem from a read error, because a much larger clone lies one nucleotide away. The chain carries TRBV6-1 and TRBJ1-6, with a weak D call TRBD1 (6 bases). Germline values: CDR1 MNHNS, CDR2 SASEGT. CDR3 length equals 18 residues. Trimming left V 6 bases short and J 6 bases short, with 24 bases between. This chain's CDR3 is CASSPRTAVNPPNSPLHF. Here the CDR3 DNA reads TGTGCCAGCAGCCCTCGGACAGCCGTTAATCCACCTAATTCACCCCTCCACTTT.

This clonotype was seen many times. This chain's CDR3 is CASSRGQGYEQYF. The CDR3 DNA is TGTGCCAGCAGCCGGGGACAGGGTTACGAGCAGTACTTC. J is TRBJ2-7 and V is TRBV11-2; 9 nucleotides align to TRBD1. The CDR3 extends over 13 amino acids. With V trimmed by 5 bases and J by 4 bases, 3 bases remained unmatched. Germline CDR1 reads SGHAT; CDR2 reads FQNNGV. Complete variable domain (other parts from reference TRBV11-2 and TRBJ2-7): EAGVAQSPRYKIIEKRQSVAFWCNPISGHATLYWYQQILGQGPKLLIQFQNNGVVDDSQLPKDRFSAERLKGVDSTLKIQPAKLEDSAVYLCASSRGQGYEQYFGPGTRLTVT.

This clonotype was picked up one time. This chain joins TRBV10-3 and TRBJ1-5; D remains unclear. CDR3 size: 8 residues. Germline CDR1 reads ENHRY; CDR2 reads SYGVKD. Trimming pared 5 bases from V and 15 bases from J, leaving 5 bases between. CDR3 sequence: CAISSLHF. In nucleotides, the CDR3 is TGTGCCATCAGTTCCCTGCATTTT.

This clonotype appeared many times. The J gene is TRBJ1-5, the V gene TRBV2, with D hard to call. Germline assignment: CDR1 SNHLY and CDR2 FYNNEI. The V and J ends lost 4 bases and 2 bases respectively, with 6 bases between them. The CDR3 consists of 13 residues. CDR3: CASSGKGNQPQHF. The CDR3 DNA sequence: TGTGCCAGCAGTGGGAAAGGCAATCAGCCCCAGCATTTT.

The sample holds many counts of this clonotype. The rearrangement links TRBV5-1 to TRBJ2-7; D uncertain. Germline-derived CDR1 and CDR2 are SGHRS and YFSETQ. V shed 1 base and J shed 6 bases, with 11 bases lying between them. CDR3 size: 13 residues. CDR3 sequence: CASSLNFGGEQYF. CDR3 DNA sequence: TGCGCCAGCAGCTTGAATTTTGGTGGCGAGCAGTACTTC.

This clonotype came up many times. The chain employs TRBV9 and TRBJ1-2; the match to TRBD1 covers 9 bases. The germline V gene has CDR1 SGDLS and CDR2 YYNGEE. J gave up 2 bases and V 2 bases, and 1 base lay outside the gene matches. This CDR3 contains 14 residues. The CDR3 spells CASSVGQGNYGYTF. In DNA form, the CDR3 reads TGTGCCAGCAGCGTCGGACAGGGGAACTATGGCTACACCTTC.

This clonotype was detected many times. The V gene is TRBV18, the J gene TRBJ1-5; D gene uncertain. The CDR3 loop spans 15 amino acids. Deletions cut 2 bases from V and 4 bases from J, with 12 bases between. Germline CDR1 and CDR2: KGHSH and LQKENI. CDR3 sequence (DNA): TGTGCCAGCTCACCAAGGGTAGGGCGGAATCAGCCCCAGCATTTT. Its protein product is CASSPRVGRNQPQHF. Combining the CDR3 with reference TRBV18 and TRBJ1-5 gives the whole variable domain NAGVMQNPRHLVRRRGQEARLRCSPMKGHSHVYWYRQLPEEGLKFMVYLQKENIIDESGMPKERFSAEFPKEGPSILRIQQVVRGDSAAYFCASSPRVGRNQPQHFGDGTRLSIL.

There are a few counts of this clonotype. A read error may be the cause here, since a much bigger clone is one base away. The missing conserved phenylalanine or tryptophan at the end of this CDR3 makes a read error likely. J is TRBJ2-1 and V is TRBV20-1, with D possibly being TRBD1 or TRBD2 (6 bases each). V lost 8 bases and J 9 bases, leaving 11 bases between the germline ends. CDR3 length: 10 residues. Germline assignment: CDR1 DFQATT and CDR2 SNEGSKA (reference sequence). The CDR3 protein is CSTGRSEQFS. CDR3 DNA: TGCAGTACAGGGAGGAGTGAGCAGTTCTCC.

The chain recombines TRBV5-4 with TRBJ1-2; TRBD1 might be the D (6 bases). The CDR3 extends over 15 amino acids. The V end was cut by 6 bases, the J end by 0 bases, with 15 bases between. The germline gives CDR1 SGHNT, CDR2 YYREEE (reference sequence). DNA for the CDR3: TGTGCCAGCAATATTGGAACAGGGTCTAACTATGGCTACACCTTC. It translates to CASNIGTGSNYGYTF.

This chain links TRBV5-6 with TRBJ2-3; 8 positions match TRBD2. The junction had 2 bases not matched to a gene; V was cut back by 2 bases and J by 6 bases. CDR3 size: 13 residues. CDR1 SGHDT and CDR2 YYEEEE come from the germline V gene. The CDR3 region has the DNA TGTGCCAGCAGCTTCCCTAGCGGGGATACGCAGTATTTT. This translates into CASSFPSGDTQYF.

For the CDR3, the DNA is TGTGCCAGCAGTTTTACTAGCGGGACAGGGCTGAAAGAGACCCAGTACTTC. It translates to CASSFTSGTGLKETQYF. V is TRBV7-8 and J is TRBJ2-5, with D possibly being TRBD2 (10 bases). Germline V lookup: CDR1 SGHVS, CDR2 FQNEAQ. This CDR3 contains 17 residues. Trimming removed 6 bases from V and 3 bases from J, with 23 bases in between.

This clonotype showed up many times. DNA of the CDR3: TGTGCCAGCAGCTTTATGGGGGACACCGGGGAGCTGTTTTTT. Encoded protein: CASSFMGDTGELFF. This chain joins TRBV3-1 and TRBJ2-2; D possibly uses TRBD1 or TRBD2 (5 bases each). Looked up from germline, CDR1 is LGHDT and CDR2 is YNNKEL (reference sequence). CDR3 length: 14 residues. V was clipped by 5 bases and J by 3 bases, with 10 bases between them.

In this sample, this clonotype turned up many times. The chain carries TRBV12-3 or TRBV12-4 and TRBJ1-6, with a possible D match to TRBD1 (6 bases). The CDR3 is 16 amino acids. Trimming cost V 7 bases and J 5 bases, with 18 bases left between them. CDR3 sequence reads: CASKFRATGNNSPLHF. The CDR3 DNA reads TGTGCCAGCAAATTCCGAGCGACAGGAAATAATTCACCCCTCCACTTT.